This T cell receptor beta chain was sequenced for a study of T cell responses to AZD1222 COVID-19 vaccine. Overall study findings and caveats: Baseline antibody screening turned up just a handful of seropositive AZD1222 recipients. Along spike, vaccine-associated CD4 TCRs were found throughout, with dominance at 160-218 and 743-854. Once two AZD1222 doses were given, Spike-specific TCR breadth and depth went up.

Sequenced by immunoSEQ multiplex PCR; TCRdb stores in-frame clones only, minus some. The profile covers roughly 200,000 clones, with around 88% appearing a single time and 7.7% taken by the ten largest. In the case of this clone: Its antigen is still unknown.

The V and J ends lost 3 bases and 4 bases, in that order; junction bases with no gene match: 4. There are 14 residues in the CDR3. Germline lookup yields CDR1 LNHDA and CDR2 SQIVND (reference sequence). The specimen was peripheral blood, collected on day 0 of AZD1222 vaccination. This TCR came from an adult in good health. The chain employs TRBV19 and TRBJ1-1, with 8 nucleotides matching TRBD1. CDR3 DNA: TGTGCCAGTAGTATCGAGACAGGGGCCACTGAAGCTTTCTTT. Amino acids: CASSIETGATEAFF.